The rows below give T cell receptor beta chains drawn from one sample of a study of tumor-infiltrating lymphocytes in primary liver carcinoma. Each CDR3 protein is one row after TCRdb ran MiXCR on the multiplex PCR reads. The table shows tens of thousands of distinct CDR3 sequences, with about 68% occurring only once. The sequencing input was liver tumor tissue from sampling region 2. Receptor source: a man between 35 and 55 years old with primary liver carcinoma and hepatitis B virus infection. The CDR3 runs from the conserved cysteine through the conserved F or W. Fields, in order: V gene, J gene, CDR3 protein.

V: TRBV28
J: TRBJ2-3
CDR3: CASSRGLAGWRNTQYF

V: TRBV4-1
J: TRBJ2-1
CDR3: CASSQENNEQLF

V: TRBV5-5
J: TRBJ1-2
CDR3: CASSLDDANYGYTF

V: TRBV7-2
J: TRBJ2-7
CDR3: CGSSYGGYEQYF

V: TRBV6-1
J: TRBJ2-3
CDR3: CASSRRDHTQYF

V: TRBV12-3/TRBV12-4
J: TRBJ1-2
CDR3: CASSIWGQTYGYTF

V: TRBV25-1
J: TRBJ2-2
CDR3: CASSEGGSDTGELFF

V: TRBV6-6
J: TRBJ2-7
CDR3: CASIRDRGLGEQYF

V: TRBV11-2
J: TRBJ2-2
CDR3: CAGSLLRAGTGELFF

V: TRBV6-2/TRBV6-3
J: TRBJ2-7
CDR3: CASSPYSQGQGAYEQYF

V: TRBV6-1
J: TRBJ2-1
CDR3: CASSEAHPGTSIYNEQFF

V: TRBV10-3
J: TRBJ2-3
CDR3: CAINHGEGDTQCF

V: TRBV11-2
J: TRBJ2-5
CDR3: CTGSFSRGVENQYF

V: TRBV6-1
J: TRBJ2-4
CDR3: CASSPSPPGGLVNIQYF

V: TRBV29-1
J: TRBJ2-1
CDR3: CSVGLGRNEQFF

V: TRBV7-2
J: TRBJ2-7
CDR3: CACSVGLAGSYEQYF

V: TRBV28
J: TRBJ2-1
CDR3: CASSGSAEEHFF

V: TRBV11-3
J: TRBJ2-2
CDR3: CASSLHRGVIPGELFF

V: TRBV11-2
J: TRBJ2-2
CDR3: CVSSLSRNTGELFF

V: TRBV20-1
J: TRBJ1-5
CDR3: CSAPDTVWGNLPQHF

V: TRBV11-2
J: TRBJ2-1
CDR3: CADSLTSGYNEQFF

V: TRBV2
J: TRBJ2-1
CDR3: CASTSGLAGDGEQFF

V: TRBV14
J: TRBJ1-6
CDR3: CASRPGTKPLHF

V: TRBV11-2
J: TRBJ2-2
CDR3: CASSLVLRGIGELFF

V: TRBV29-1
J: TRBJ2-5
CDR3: CSVETVWETKYF

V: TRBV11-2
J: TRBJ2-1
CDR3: CASSSADPWNEQFF

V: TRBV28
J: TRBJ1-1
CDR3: CVSSLSQTGATFF